This T cell receptor beta chain was recovered during a study of blood T cell repertoires in COVID-19. Study summary: Sites across the United States, Italy and Spain contributed samples from acute and convalescent COVID-19. In each case, the material was cDNA or gDNA derived from T cells, B-cell-depleted T cells, or PBMCs.

The CDR3 contains 15 residues. Losses at the gene ends were 5 bases for V and 6 bases for J; bases not matched to a gene: 9. CDR1 is MGHDK, CDR2 SYGVNS, per germline. Per the authors' pipeline: Counts of nucleated cells, estimated from reference gene primer amplification, were obtained. Sequencing used immunoSEQ multiplex PCR; TCRdb keeps in-frame clones, though not all of them. The V and J calls and clone size are taken from that table; D and trimming were inferred from the DNA. In the table there are 210,000 or so clones, approximately 81% of which are singletons. This chain uses TRBV25-1 with TRBJ2-3; 9 nucleotides agree with TRBD2. The receptor was isolated from a human donor in a cohort sampled during active COVID-19. The sample was peripheral blood. The CDR3 region has the DNA TGTGCCAGCAGTCTCACTAGCGGGTGGTTGGATACGCAGTATTTT. Its translation: CASSLTSGWLDTQYF.